This TCR beta chain emerged from a study of cytomegalovirus exposure and HLA in healthy donors. General study findings and limits: Earlier analysis looked at TCR beta V segments, and most were productive about 90% or about 30% of the time. Later genetic work tied a missense DCLRE1C variant to beta-chain V and J trimming. A later analysis reported that several of the most significant clusters appeared to be linked to common viral pathogens, among them Epstein-Barr virus.

The study sampled nominally healthy donors, though unrecorded immune exposures were likely. Trimming pared 0 bases from V and 8 bases from J, leaving 11 bases between. Germline V CDR1 and CDR2: SGHAT, FQNNGV. CDR3 size: 14 residues. The PCR ran on 60 Vbeta and 13 Jbeta primers. Repertoires were generated with immunoSEQ multiplex PCR, while TCRdb's copy carries only in-frame clones and drops some. This table has some 54,000 clones, about three quarters appearing once. To note about this clone: Its cognate antigen is unknown.

This clonotype was sampled from a man aged 18 to 30 in good health and CMV-seronegative. V and J are TRBV11-2 and TRBJ1-3, with a weak D call TRBD1 (5 bases). Sequencing was performed on PBMCs. The CDR3 nucleotides are TGTGCCAGCAGCTTAGAACGCAGGGTGGACACCATATATTTT. This translates into CASSLERRVDTIYF.